Shown below are 10 T cell receptor beta chains from a single sample sequenced in a study of beta chain features in type 1 diabetes. Study-level points and caveats: Significant though moderate, a shortening of TCRB CDR3s appeared in all four CD4+ subsets of Type 1 diabetes patients.

No antigen is known for these receptors. The investigators reverse transcribed all of the isolated RNA, so they sequenced expressed TCRB transcripts. Some clones are missing from TCRdb's copy, which holds only in-frame ones; the method was immunoSEQ multiplex PCR. The table shows 150,000 to 200,000 clones, with 63% occurring only once. The sequenced sample was naive CD4+ T cells from blood. All receptors derive from a man aged 30 to 39 with type 1 diabetes.

The V gene is TRBV10-3, the J gene TRBJ2-2, with a weak D call TRBD2 (5 bases). The CDR3 length is 13 residues. Trimming took off 2 bases at V and 5 bases at J, with 6 bases between the two ends. Germline loops: CDR1 ENHRY, CDR2 SYGVKD. CDR3 in DNA: TGTGCCATCAGTGAGACGGGGACCGGGGAGCTGTTTTTT. Protein product: CAISETGTGELFF.

V is TRBV4-3 and J is TRBJ1-1, with TRBD1 matching over 7 bases. With 4 bases clipped from V and 1 base from J, the junction kept 6 bases outside the gene matches. This CDR3 spans 15 amino acids. Germline lookup yields CDR1 LGHNA and CDR2 YSLEER. The CDR3 loop reads CASSLTTGANTEAFF. The CDR3 region has the DNA TGCGCCAGCAGCCTTACCACAGGGGCGAACACTGAAGCTTTCTTT.

This clone was detected only once. The CDR3 spells CASSPGRRVGEQYF. The CDR3 DNA reads as TGTGCCAGCAGCCCAGGACGCAGGGTGGGCGAGCAGTACTTC. The J gene is TRBJ2-7, the V gene TRBV11-2, with D maybe TRBD1 (5 bases). CDR1 is SGHAT, CDR2 FQNNGV, per germline. CDR3 length equals 14 residues. Trimming removed 5 bases from V and 6 bases from J, with 17 bases in between.

V is TRBV7-6 and J is TRBJ2-7, with D perhaps matching TRBD1 or TRBD2 (5 bases each). The V and J ends lost 4 bases and 0 bases respectively, with 16 bases between them. The CDR3 has 16 residues. Germline assignment: CDR1 SGHVS and CDR2 FNYEAQ. The CDR3 is CASSSLSGQDSYEQYF. The CDR3 DNA reads TGTGCCAGCAGCTCGCTATCGGGGCAGGACTCCTACGAGCAGTACTTC.

This clone was picked up a small number of times. The V call is TRBV30, the J call TRBJ2-3; D gene unclear. The CDR3 length is 13 residues. Trimming stripped 1 base from V and 1 base from J, with 6 bases between. CDR1 is GTSNPN and CDR2 is SVGIG in the germline V gene (reference sequence). In nucleotides, the CDR3 is TGTGCCTGGAGTGGAGACCGCACAGATACGCAGTATTTT. Translated, it gives CAWSGDRTDTQYF. Based on the CDR3 plus reference TRBV30 and TRBJ2-3, the full variable domain is SQTIHQWPATLVQPVGSPLSLECTVEGTSNPNLYWYRQAAGRGLQLLFYSVGIGQISSEVPQNLSASRPQDRQFILSSKKLLLSDSGFYLCAWSGDRTDTQYFGPGTRLTVL.

This clone was recorded a few times. This chain's CDR3 is CSVEVSGDTEAFF. The CDR3 DNA follows: TGCAGCGTTGAAGTTTCAGGGGACACTGAAGCTTTCTTT. The chain joins TRBV29-1 to TRBJ1-1, with D tentatively TRBD1 (6 bases). Trimming pared 1 base from V and 3 bases from J, leaving 9 bases between. The germline V gene has CDR1 SQVTM and CDR2 ANQGSEA. The CDR3 runs 13 residues.

This clone occurred a few times. The V and J genes are TRBV5-6 and TRBJ2-4; D is unclear. Germline V gives CDR1 SGHDT, CDR2 YYEEEE. V lost 1 base to trimming and J lost 2 bases, with 13 bases between them. CDR3 size: 16 residues. The CDR3 DNA reads TGTGCCAGCAGCTTGAGGTTTGCCGACCCCAAAAACATTCAGTACTTC. It codes for CASSLRFADPKNIQYF. The full variable domain, rest sourced from reference TRBV5-6 and TRBJ2-4, is DAGVTQSPTHLIKTRGQQVTLRCSPKSGHDTVSWYQQALGQGPQFIFQYYEEEERQRGNFPDRFSGHQFPNYSSELNVNALLLGDSALYLCASSLRFADPKNIQYFGAGTRLSVL.

This clone has a single count. The chain carries TRBV29-1 and TRBJ2-7; tentative D call: TRBD1 (7 bases). V was shortened by 6 bases and J by 5 bases, with 14 bases between the two germline ends. The germline gives CDR1 SQVTM, CDR2 ANQGSEA. The CDR3 has 12 amino acids. The CDR3 coding sequence is TGCAGCGTCGCCAGGGGGGACAACGAGCAGTACTTC. The encoded protein is CSVARGDNEQYF.

This chain connects TRBV9 to TRBJ1-3; 10 nucleotides match TRBD1. This CDR3 is built from 16 residues. Trimming cost V 4 bases and J 7 bases; bases outside gene matches: 11. Germline CDR1 reads SGDLS; CDR2 reads YYNGEE. CDR3 coding DNA: TGTGCCAGCAGCCCCACCAGGGACAGGGGTTTTAACACCATATATTTT. Protein product: CASSPTRDRGFNTIYF.

There are a few counts of this clone. The V call is TRBV28, the J call TRBJ1-4; unclear D gene. This CDR3 region has 12 residues. Germline CDR1 MDHEN, CDR2 SYDVKM. V was trimmed by 4 bases and J by 5 bases, leaving 5 bases between them. The CDR3 sequence is CASSSRNEKLFF. The CDR3 DNA reads as TGTGCCAGCAGTTCCCGAAATGAAAAACTGTTTTTT.